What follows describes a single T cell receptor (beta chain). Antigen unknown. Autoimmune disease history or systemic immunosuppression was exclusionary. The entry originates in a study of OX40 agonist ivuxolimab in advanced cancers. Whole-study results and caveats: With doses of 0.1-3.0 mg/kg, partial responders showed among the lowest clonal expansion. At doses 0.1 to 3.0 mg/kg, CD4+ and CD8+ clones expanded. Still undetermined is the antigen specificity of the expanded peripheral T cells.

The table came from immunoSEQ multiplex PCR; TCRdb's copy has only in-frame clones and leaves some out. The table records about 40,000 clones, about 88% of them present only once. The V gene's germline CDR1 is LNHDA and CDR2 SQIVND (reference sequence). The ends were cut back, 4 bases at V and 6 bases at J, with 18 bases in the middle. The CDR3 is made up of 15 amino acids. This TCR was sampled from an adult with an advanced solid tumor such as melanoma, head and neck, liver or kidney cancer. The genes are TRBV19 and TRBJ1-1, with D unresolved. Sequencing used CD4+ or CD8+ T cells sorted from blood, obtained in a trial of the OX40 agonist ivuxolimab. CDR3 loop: CASSTGSGPVAEAFF. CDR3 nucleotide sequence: TGTGCCAGTAGTACCGGCAGCGGGCCTGTTGCTGAAGCTTTCTTT.